A single sample is the source of the 5 T cell receptor beta chains below, sequenced in a study of shared clonotypes between healthy human individuals. Repertoires were generated with immunoSEQ multiplex PCR, while TCRdb's copy carries only in-frame clones and drops some. The sample consists of around 370,000 clones, about 96% of them appearing once. The sequenced sample consisted of memory CD8+ T cells sorted from blood. Noted subset: CD45RO+ cells pooled with CCR7-negative TemRA cells. Receptors originate from a man aged 30 to 39 in good health.

This chain links TRBV9 with TRBJ2-7, with no clear D. This CDR3 has 15 amino acids. Per the germline V gene, CDR1 is SGDLS and CDR2 is YYNGEE. Trimming left V 0 bases short and J 6 bases short, with 16 bases between. CDR3 amino acids: CASSVAPTVPGEQYF. The CDR3 DNA reads TGTGCCAGCAGCGTAGCTCCCACAGTCCCGGGCGAGCAGTACTTC.

The chain couples TRBV6-5 to TRBJ2-7, with 9 bases fitting TRBD1. Germline CDR1 and CDR2: MNHEY and SVGAGI. The CDR3 consists of 15 residues. J gave up 2 bases and V 0 bases, and 2 bases lay outside the gene matches. CDR3 coding DNA: TGTGCCAGCAGTTACTCGGGACAGGGCCCCTACGAGCAGTACTTC. It translates to CASSYSGQGPYEQYF.

V and J are TRBV5-1 and TRBJ2-6; D might be TRBD2 (6 bases). Germline V lookup: CDR1 SGHRS, CDR2 YFSETQ. Trimming cost V 3 bases and J 0 bases, with 22 bases left between them. This CDR3 region has 20 residues. CDR3 sequence reads: CASSSPIIRDSSSGANVLTF. In nucleotides, the CDR3 is TGCGCCAGCAGCTCACCTATAATCCGGGACTCAAGCTCTGGGGCCAACGTCCTGACTTTC. The full variable domain, with the rest looked up from reference TRBV5-1 and TRBJ2-6, is KAGVTQTPRYLIKTRGQQVTLSCSPISGHRSVSWYQQTPGQGLQFLFEYFSETQRNKGNFPGRFSGRQFSNSRSEMNVSTLELGDSALYLCASSSPIIRDSSSGANVLTFGAGSRLTVL.

This chain joins TRBV7-9 and TRBJ1-1; D unresolved. V gave up 5 bases and J gave up 2 bases, with 3 bases separating them. The CDR3 extends over 11 amino acids. Germline CDR1 is SEHNR and CDR2 is FQNEAQ (reference sequence). CDR3 nucleotide sequence: TGTGCCAGCAGCCGAAACACTGAAGCTTTCTTT. Protein: CASSRNTEAFF.

The rearrangement uses TRBV18 and TRBJ2-1, with 8 bases aligning to TRBD1. In germline, CDR1 is KGHSH, CDR2 LQKENI. J gave up 6 bases and V 2 bases, and 3 bases lay outside the gene matches. The CDR3 consists of 14 residues. The CDR3 sequence is CASSPVTGGNEQFF. The CDR3 DNA reads TGTGCCAGCTCACCAGTAACAGGGGGCAATGAGCAGTTCTTC.